This T cell receptor beta chain is drawn from a study of regulatory T cells in long-lasting Graves disease. Trimming removed 6 bases from V and 6 bases from J, with 6 bases in between. Germline V lookup: CDR1 MNHNS, CDR2 SASEGT. The CDR3 totals 11 residues. Time point here: persistent/refractory GD, antithyroid drugs over 5 years with positive TRAb. Extracted RNA from PBMCs served as the source of the TCR library. With iRepertoire HTBI primers and Arm-PCR of CDR3 regions, TCR beta libraries were built. TCRdb re-derived calls from the multiplex PCR reads in MiXCR, one entry per CDR3 protein. Of more than 300,000 distinct CDR3 sequences in the sample, around 19% are singletons; the top ten hold 29%. Findings and caveats of the study: Patients with persistent disease shared 2,500 to 3,500 public clonotypes, outpacing the approximately 970 shared by new patients. Persistent Graves' patients had lower TCR diversity than newly diagnosed ones. Not thyroid tissue but only peripheral blood was studied.

With respect to this clonotype: What it binds is unknown.

The TCR originated in a female donor with Graves disease. The genes are TRBV6-1 and TRBJ1-5; D unresolved. Material: peripheral blood mononuclear cells (PBMCs), obtained when the disease was refractory, from a patient treated with antithyroid drugs. The CDR3 DNA follows: TGTGCCAGCAGGGAAATTCAGCCCCAGCATTTT. Its translation is CASREIQPQHF.